The rows below give T cell receptor beta chains drawn from one sample of a study of cytomegalovirus exposure and HLA in healthy donors. Sequenced by immunoSEQ multiplex PCR; TCRdb stores in-frame clones only, minus some. This table has more than 85,000 clones, 70% to 90% appearing once. Sequenced sample: PBMCs. These receptors originate from a man between 40 and 49 years old in good health and CMV-seronegative. The conserved cysteine and the conserved F or W are not part of the CDR3 here. The order of the fields is V gene, J gene, CDR3 length, CDR3 protein.

>TRBV7-6|TRBJ1-4|11
ASSQGASEKLF
>TRBV2|TRBJ1-5|13
ASSGAGGSNQPQH
>TRBV18|TRBJ2-7|13
ASSLPQGGLGEQY
>TRBV2|TRBJ2-1|16
ASSEAGGPSAIYNEQF
>TRBV2|TRBJ2-6|12
ASNEGAGANVLT
>TRBV6-7|TRBJ2-1|14
ASSSPRTASYNEQF
>TRBV25-1|TRBJ1-2|12
ASSETGFNYGYT
>TRBV5-1|TRBJ1-5|12
ASSLTGGDQPQH
>TRBV21-1|TRBJ1-2|12
ASSKDNSRCGYT
>TRBV14|TRBJ2-1|11
ASSQATSGGLF
>TRBV5-4|TRBJ1-1|12
ASRFRDRETEAF
>TRBV5-4|TRBJ2-1|12
ASRADIGDNEQF
>TRBV6-1|TRBJ1-1|12
ASSDTGGNTEAF
>TRBV11-2|TRBJ2-5|13
ASGENGQGQETQY
>TRBV7-9|TRBJ1-2|12
ASRGQGTNYGYT
>TRBV6-1|TRBJ2-5|14
ASSESGGGFQETQY
>TRBV4-3|TRBJ2-1|12
ASSQVGTSGEQF
>TRBV5-1|TRBJ2-7|13
ASSLGGGAGDEQY
>TRBV20-1|TRBJ1-1|9
SVRENTEAF
>TRBV7-3|TRBJ2-2|12
ASSYTPAAGELF
>TRBV7-9|TRBJ1-2|13
ASSRAGGWNYGYT
>TRBV19|TRBJ1-2|16
ASRTGILRDSSKGGYT
>TRBV30|TRBJ2-7|11
AWSRQGALEQY
>TRBV5-1|TRBJ2-3|12
ASSSHSGSDTQY
>TRBV19|TRBJ2-1|13
ASSISGLPYNEQF
>TRBV5-1|TRBJ1-6|13
ASSLDGGDNSPLH
>TRBV29-1|TRBJ1-4|10
SIGQGGEKLF
>TRBV30|TRBJ1-6|15
AWSAYTGGIDNSPLH
>TRBV28|TRBJ2-3|16
ASSSPSRTPFSTDTQY
>TRBV20-1|TRBJ2-3|9
SAGPTDTQY
>TRBV5-6|TRBJ1-2|15
ASSLAAGESRGSGYT
>TRBV29-1|TRBJ1-5|11
SAPRATDQPQH
>TRBV7-9|TRBJ2-7|13
ASSSPRGNDYEQY
>TRBV21-1|TRBJ2-1|12
ARKGGSSYNEQF
>TRBV25-1|TRBJ1-1|12
ASSAQGSGTEAF
>TRBV6-1|TRBJ1-5|11
ASRRGEGLAQH
>TRBV2|TRBJ1-1|11
ASSESLNTEAF
>TRBV29-1|TRBJ1-2|13
SVEKPDSTNYGYT
>TRBV6-1|TRBJ2-1|10
ASSNRDGEQF
>TRBV5-4|-|12
ASSLEVRSYEQY
>TRBV5-4|TRBJ2-3|18
ASSPQRTSGGPFSTDTQY
>TRBV5-1|TRBJ1-1|11
ASSLTGNTEAF
>TRBV5-6|TRBJ2-3|15
ASSLGRLGLGTDTQY
>TRBV21-1|TRBJ2-2|13
ASSKRDYNTGELF
>TRBV6-1|TRBJ1-1|11
ASSEASGTEAF
>TRBV21-1|TRBJ2-3|13
ASSKGEGVWDTQY
>TRBV5-1|TRBJ1-4|11
ASSLVGDEKLF
>TRBV5-1|TRBJ2-6|15
ASSLSTGFSGANVLT
>TRBV11-2|TRBJ2-7|12
ASSFEPLGYEQY
>TRBV5-1|TRBJ1-1|15
ASSLVRQGAMNTEAF
>TRBV4-2|TRBJ2-2|13
ASSQDRGGTGELF